The sequence of this T cell receptor (beta chain) was determined in a study of blood T cell repertoires in COVID-19. The table lists this clone with a count of one. V was cut by 6 bases and J by 5 bases, with 18 bases left in between. Per germline, CDR1 SGDLS and CDR2 YYNGEE. CDR3 length: 15 residues. The method was immunoSEQ multiplex PCR; TCRdb's version includes in-frame clones alone and lacks a portion of them. The sample yields around 260,000 clones, 87% seen once. The receptor comes from a woman in her thirties or forties who had recovered from COVID-19. The specimen was peripheral blood. This chain connects TRBV9 to TRBJ2-1, with a possible D match to TRBD2 (6 bases). Written as DNA, the CDR3 is TGTGCCAGCAACCTCGGGGGTTTTGGGAACAATGAGCAGTTCTTC. Translated: CASNLGGFGNNEQFF.